The 16 T cell receptor beta chains below all came from one sample that was sequenced in a study of precursors of human CD4 cytotoxic T cells. The bulk UMI libraries came from four sorted CD4+ memory subsets, including IL-7R-high and IL-7R-negative TEMRA. TCRdb reanalysed the reads using MiXCR and keeps one entry per CDR3 protein. Of fewer than 800 distinct CDR3 sequences detected, 16% appear once; the ten largest clones hold about an eighth. Sequencing input: memory CD4+ T cells from blood (PBMCs). The receptors stem from a human donor in good health.

This clonotype qualifies as large. V usage is TRBV6-2 or TRBV6-3 and J usage is TRBJ1-6, with D maybe TRBD1 (5 bases). Germline V gene sequence: CDR1 MNHEY, CDR2 SVGEGT. This CDR3 spans 14 amino acids. With 8 bases removed from V and 5 bases from J, the gap between germline ends came to 13 bases. The CDR3 sequence is CASGRTSDNSPLHF. The CDR3 DNA reads TGTGCCAGCGGACGGACATCGGATAATTCACCCCTCCACTTT.

About this clonotype: This sequence may be a read error, since a much larger clone differs from it by one base. The genes are TRBV7-2 and TRBJ1-2; D unclear. This CDR3 contains 14 residues. CDR1 is SGHTA, CDR2 FQGNSA, per germline. V lost 4 bases, J lost 1 base, and 10 bases lay in between. In nucleotides, the CDR3 is TGTGCCAGCAGCTCTCCGACTAATAACTATGGCTACACCTTC. This sequence encodes CASSSPTNNYGYTF. Full variable domain (remainder filled in from reference TRBV7-2 and TRBJ1-2): GAGVSQSPSNKVTEKGKDVELRCDPISGHTALYWYRQSLGQGLEFLIYFQGNSAPDKSGLPSDRFSAERTGGSVSTLTIQRTQQEDSAVYLCASSSPTNNYGYTFGSGTRLTVV.

This clonotype was seen a few times. The chain couples TRBV6-2 or TRBV6-3 to TRBJ2-1; tentatively, D is TRBD2 (6 bases). Trimming took off 6 bases at V and 0 bases at J, with 15 bases between the two ends. This CDR3 has 16 amino acids. Germline-derived CDR1 and CDR2 are MNHEY and SVGEGT. The CDR3 bases are TGTGCCAGCAGAACCGGGACTTCTTTCTCCTACAATGAGCAGTTCTTC. This translates into CASRTGTSFSYNEQFF.

The chain couples TRBV29-1 to TRBJ2-3, with 10 bases lining up with TRBD1. V trimming: 7 bases; J trimming: 4 bases; junction bases outside the gene matches: 8. This CDR3 is 14 amino acids long. CDR1 is SQVTM, CDR2 ANQGSEA, per germline. CDR3 sequence reads: CSGWGTGAADTQYF. For the CDR3, the DNA is TGCAGCGGCTGGGGGACAGGGGCTGCAGATACGCAGTATTTT.

V gene TRBV5-1 combines with J gene TRBJ2-2, with D possibly TRBD1 on 6 matching bases. V dropped 7 bases and J dropped 5 bases, with 18 bases sitting between them. CDR3 length equals 15 residues. CDR1 and CDR2 from the germline V gene are SGHRS and YFSETQ. In DNA form, the CDR3 reads TGCGCCAGCCGCCCCAACAGGGTGGGAACCGGGGAGCTGTTTTTT. It codes for CASRPNRVGTGELFF.

Only a few counts were recorded for this clonotype. The chain joins TRBV28 to TRBJ1-4, with D uncertain. The CDR3 has 12 amino acids. The germline V and J ends were trimmed by 3 bases and 4 bases, with 3 bases remaining between them. Per the germline V gene, CDR1 is MDHEN and CDR2 is SYDVKM. As DNA, the CDR3 is TGTGCCAGCAGTTTCCGTAATGAAAAACTGTTTTTT. Its protein is CASSFRNEKLFF.

By proportion, this clonotype is large. This chain links TRBV6-5 with TRBJ2-7, with TRBD2 identical over 7 bases. The CDR3 sequence is 14 residues long. Germline CDR1 MNHEY, CDR2 SVGAGI. V was clipped by 5 bases and J by 6 bases; unmatched bases: 10. The CDR3 loop reads CASSVPSSGGEQYF. The CDR3 DNA reads as TGTGCCAGCAGTGTCCCGAGCTCGGGGGGCGAGCAGTACTTC.

This clonotype appeared a few times. The chain carries TRBV19 and TRBJ2-2; D remains unclear. The V gene lost 5 bases and the J gene lost 5 bases, with 9 bases spanning the gap. CDR3 size: 13 residues. In germline, CDR1 is LNHDA, CDR2 SQIVND (reference sequence). CDR3 residues: CASSRAVTGELFF. CDR3 DNA sequence: TGTGCCAGTAGTCGGGCAGTAACCGGGGAGCTGTTTTTT.

This clonotype was picked up a small number of times. The chain employs TRBV12-3 or TRBV12-4 and TRBJ1-5; 8 bases map to TRBD1. The CDR3 has 14 residues. Losses at the gene ends were 5 bases for V and 0 bases for J; bases not matched to a gene: 0. The chain's CDR3 is CASSTGGSNQPQHF. The CDR3, as DNA: TGTGCCAGCAGTACAGGGGGTAGCAATCAGCCCCAGCATTTT.

This clonotype showed up just a few times. The rearrangement links TRBV12-3 or TRBV12-4 to TRBJ2-5; TRBD2 is a possible D gene (6 bases). This CDR3 has 13 amino acids. V lost 9 bases and J 0 bases, leaving 11 bases between the germline ends. The CDR3 loop is CASGREDQETQYF. The CDR3 DNA is TGTGCCAGTGGAAGGGAGGACCAAGAGACCCAGTACTTC.

This clonotype is deemed large. One junction end disagrees with the germline gene, perhaps due to a read error. The rearrangement uses TRBV18 and TRBJ2-1; 8 positions match TRBD1. Germline V CDR1 and CDR2: KGHSH, LQKENI. The CDR3 extends over 12 amino acids. CDR3 sequence (DNA): TGTGCCAGCTCACCACCGAAAGGGACAGGCCACTTC. The encoded protein is CASSPPKGTGHF.

Within the sample, this clonotype is large. CDR3 sequence (DNA): TGCGCCAGCAGCGCACCCGGGACTAGCGTTCCACTAGAGACCCAGTACTTC. Translation gives CASSAPGTSVPLETQYF. This chain uses TRBV5-1 with TRBJ2-5; 10 positions match TRBD2. The V gene end was trimmed by 4 bases and the J gene end by 4 bases; junction bases not matched to a gene: 13. Germline CDR1 reads SGHRS; CDR2 reads YFSETQ. The CDR3 is 17 residues long.

By share of the sample, this clonotype is large. J is TRBJ1-5 and V is TRBV2; D is possibly TRBD1 (6 bases). The CDR3 loop spans 15 amino acids. V was cut by 6 bases and J by 7 bases, with 19 bases left in between. Germline V CDR1 and CDR2: SNHLY, FYNNEI. CDR3 residues: CASSGLEGGYQPQHF. The CDR3 DNA is TGTGCCAGCAGCGGGCTAGAGGGGGGGTACCAGCCCCAGCATTTT.

V and J are TRBV18 and TRBJ2-2, with D possibly matching TRBD2 (5 bases). Germline V gene lookup returns CDR1 KGHSH and CDR2 LQKENI. The CDR3 has 16 amino acids. Trimming removed 0 bases from V and 6 bases from J, with 14 bases in between. CDR3 sequence reads: CASSPPDLGEPGELFF. In nucleotides, the CDR3 is TGTGCCAGCTCACCACCGGATTTGGGAGAGCCCGGGGAGCTGTTTTTT.

Relative to its sample, this clonotype is hyperexpanded. The chain links TRBV29-1 to TRBJ2-7; D call uncertain. Germline V gene lookup returns CDR1 SQVTM and CDR2 ANQGSEA. CDR3 length: 13 amino acids. The germline V and J ends were trimmed by 4 bases and 4 bases, with 14 bases remaining between them. CDR3 bases: TGCAGCGTTGTGCCAAGGGATGGGTACGAGCAGTACTTC. This encodes CSVVPRDGYEQYF.

On this clonotype itself: A read error may produce the germline difference seen at one junction end. The gene calls are TRBV7-7 and TRBJ2-1; D possibly corresponds to TRBD2 (6 bases). Germline V gene sequence: CDR1 SSHAT, CDR2 FNYEAQ (reference sequence). This CDR3 spans 13 amino acids. CDR3 coding DNA: TGTGCTAGCAGCTTCGCCCGGGGGAATGAGCAGTTCTTC. Its protein product is CASSFARGNEQFF.